Listed below are T cell receptor beta chains from one sample, sequenced in a study of cytomegalovirus exposure and HLA in healthy donors. The assay was immunoSEQ multiplex PCR, and TCRdb's table has in-frame clones only and misses some. The sample includes 150,000 to 200,000 clones, 65% to 75% of them seen just once. Sequenced: PBMCs. Receptors were obtained from a human donor in good health. Each CDR3 is given with its conserved first and last residue. A D gene is named only where the DNA matches it firmly. Only some rows state a clone size, as once, few, many or a class for expanded clones.

V gene: TRBV7-9; clone size: -; CDR3 length: 15; D gene: TRBD1; J gene: TRBJ1-1; CDR3 protein: CASSLADRDGTEAFF; CDR3 DNA: TGTGCCAGCAGCTTAGCAGACAGGGACGGCACTGAAGCTTTCTTT
V gene: TRBV6-1; clone size: -; CDR3 length: 15; D gene: TRBD1; J gene: TRBJ2-5; CDR3 protein: CASSAWTGRQETQYF; CDR3 DNA: TGTGCCAGCAGTGCCTGGACAGGGCGCCAAGAGACTCAGTACTTC
V gene: TRBV7-8; clone size: few; CDR3 length: 16; D gene: TRBD1; J gene: TRBJ1-1; CDR3 protein: CASSPRTGGLNTEAFF; CDR3 DNA: TGTGCCAGCAGCCCCAGAACAGGGGGCTTAAACACTGAAGCTTTCTTT
V gene: TRBV7-8; clone size: -; CDR3 length: 15; D gene: -; J gene: TRBJ2-7; CDR3 protein: CASSLGRGRGYEQYF; CDR3 DNA: TGTGCCAGCAGCTTAGGGCGGGGCCGCGGCTACGAGCAGTACTTC
V gene: TRBV15; clone size: -; CDR3 length: 14; D gene: -; J gene: TRBJ2-7; CDR3 protein: CATSRGGGAYEQYF; CDR3 DNA: TGTGCCACCAGCAGAGGAGGGGGGGCCTACGAGCAGTACTTC
V gene: TRBV4-3; clone size: -; CDR3 length: 12; D gene: -; J gene: TRBJ2-1; CDR3 protein: CASSPTSNEQFF; CDR3 DNA: TGCGCCAGCAGCCCGACTAGCAATGAGCAGTTCTTC
V gene: TRBV9; clone size: -; CDR3 length: 15; D gene: -; J gene: TRBJ1-6; CDR3 protein: CASSATPGVNSPLHF; CDR3 DNA: TGTGCCAGCAGCGCAACACCAGGGGTTAATTCACCCCTCCACTTT
V gene: TRBV2; clone size: -; CDR3 length: 13; D gene: -; J gene: TRBJ1-6; CDR3 protein: CASTGASNSPLHF; CDR3 DNA: TGTGCCAGCACGGGAGCATCAAATTCACCCCTCCACTTT
V gene: TRBV6-1; clone size: -; CDR3 length: 16; D gene: TRBD1; J gene: TRBJ1-4; CDR3 protein: CASSGVGQGASEKLFF; CDR3 DNA: TGTGCCAGCAGTGGAGTGGGACAGGGGGCCAGTGAAAAACTGTTTTTT
V gene: TRBV7-9; clone size: -; CDR3 length: 15; D gene: TRBD1; J gene: TRBJ2-7; CDR3 protein: CASSPLDRGNYEQYF; CDR3 DNA: TGTGCCAGCAGCCCATTGGACAGGGGCAACTACGAGCAGTACTTC
V gene: TRBV7-2; clone size: -; CDR3 length: 19; D gene: TRBD2; J gene: TRBJ2-7; CDR3 protein: CASSSWTPGTSGESYEQYF; CDR3 DNA: TGTGCCAGCAGCTCGTGGACTCCCGGGACTAGCGGGGAATCCTACGAGCAGTACTTC
V gene: TRBV9; clone size: -; CDR3 length: 15; D gene: TRBD2; J gene: TRBJ2-1; CDR3 protein: CASSSTSGASDEQFF; CDR3 DNA: TGTGCCAGCAGCTCGACTAGCGGGGCGAGCGATGAGCAGTTCTTC
V gene: TRBV5-6; clone size: -; CDR3 length: 16; D gene: -; J gene: TRBJ1-5; CDR3 protein: CASSLQVAYSNQPQHF; CDR3 DNA: TGTGCCAGCAGCTTACAGGTTGCCTATAGCAATCAGCCCCAGCATTTT
V gene: TRBV5-1; clone size: few; CDR3 length: 14; D gene: TRBD2; J gene: TRBJ2-5; CDR3 protein: CASHLGGGGETQYF; CDR3 DNA: TGCGCCAGCCATCTCGGGGGGGGCGGTGAGACCCAGTACTTC
V gene: TRBV7-9; clone size: -; CDR3 length: 14; D gene: TRBD1; J gene: TRBJ1-5; CDR3 protein: CASSPGTGRQPQHF; CDR3 DNA: TGTGCCAGCAGTCCCGGGACAGGCCGACAGCCCCAGCATTTT
V gene: TRBV5-1; clone size: -; CDR3 length: 16; D gene: TRBD1; J gene: TRBJ1-5; CDR3 protein: CASSPTGDPSSQPQHF; CDR3 DNA: TGCGCCAGCAGCCCCACAGGGGACCCCAGCAGTCAGCCCCAGCATTTT
V gene: TRBV7-8; clone size: -; CDR3 length: 15; D gene: -; J gene: TRBJ1-2; CDR3 protein: CASSLLSGSGYGYTF; CDR3 DNA: TGTGCCAGCAGCTTATTAAGCGGATCTGGCTATGGCTACACCTTC
V gene: TRBV6-5; clone size: once; CDR3 length: 14; D gene: -; J gene: TRBJ2-7; CDR3 protein: CASSYEVWGDEQYF; CDR3 DNA: TGTGCCAGCAGTTATGAGGTTTGGGGCGACGAGCAGTACTTC
V gene: TRBV11-2; clone size: -; CDR3 length: 13; D gene: -; J gene: TRBJ2-7; CDR3 protein: CASSLAITYEQYF; CDR3 DNA: TGTGCCAGCAGCTTGGCCATTACCTACGAGCAGTACTTC
V gene: TRBV18; clone size: -; CDR3 length: 15; D gene: TRBD1; J gene: TRBJ2-7; CDR3 protein: CASSPEGASNNEQYF; CDR3 DNA: TGTGCCAGCTCACCCGAGGGGGCGAGTAACAACGAGCAGTACTTC
V gene: TRBV14; clone size: -; CDR3 length: 13; D gene: -; J gene: TRBJ1-2; CDR3 protein: CASSQTSNYGYTF; CDR3 DNA: TGTGCCAGCAGCCAAACATCTAACTATGGCTACACCTTC
V gene: TRBV9; clone size: few; CDR3 length: 14; D gene: TRBD1; J gene: TRBJ2-7; CDR3 protein: CASSVTGGIYEQYF; CDR3 DNA: TGTGCCAGCAGCGTGACAGGGGGGATCTACGAGCAGTACTTC